This entry lists 11 T cell receptor beta chains sequenced from one sample in a study of shared clonotypes between healthy human individuals. Naive CD8 cells lacked CD45RO and underwent positive selection for CCR7, leaving out terminally differentiated effector memory CD45RA+ cells. The method was immunoSEQ multiplex PCR; TCRdb's version includes in-frame clones alone and lacks a portion of them. The data hold over 2,000,000 clones, with around 93% observed a single time. Sequencing was carried out using naive CD8+ T cells from PBMCs. These receptors were obtained from a man between 18 and 29 years old in good health. Some clones in this sample may be carry-over from other donors' samples.

The chain couples TRBV5-5 to TRBJ1-1; D not certain. The CDR3 covers 14 residues. Germline lookup yields CDR1 SGHKS and CDR2 YYEKEE (reference sequence). The ends were cut back, 0 bases at V and 2 bases at J, with 8 bases in the middle. CDR3 residues: CASSLAVPNTEAFF. CDR3 nucleotides: TGTGCCAGCAGCTTGGCCGTCCCAAACACTGAAGCTTTCTTT.

The chain is built from TRBV19 and TRBJ2-3; 8 bases fit TRBD1. Germline CDR1 LNHDA, CDR2 SQIVND (reference sequence). The length of the CDR3 is 15 residues. Unmatched junction bases numbered 6, after V lost 5 bases and J lost 2 bases. The CDR3 nucleotides are TGTGCCAGTAGTCCCAGGGACAGGCTCACAGATACGCAGTATTTT. It specifies CASSPRDRLTDTQYF.

CDR3 nucleotides: TGCGCCAGCAGCTTGGAGGGAGTAGCGTGGCGCTATGAGCAGTTCTTC. Protein sequence: CASSLEGVAWRYEQFF. The chain has TRBV5-1 and TRBJ2-1, with a tentative D call TRBD2 (5 bases). Trimming stripped 0 bases from V and 8 bases from J, with 18 bases between. Germline-derived CDR1 and CDR2 are SGHRS and YFSETQ. This CDR3 region has 16 residues.

The rearrangement joins TRBV30 to TRBJ2-7; 14 bases are shared with TRBD2. Germline V CDR1 and CDR2: GTSNPN, SVGIG (reference sequence). Unmatched junction bases numbered 5, after V lost 2 bases and J lost 2 bases. CDR3 length equals 16 residues. In DNA form, the CDR3 reads TGTGCCTGGAGTTATGGACTAGCGGGAGGCCCCTACGAGCAGTACTTC. As protein: CAWSYGLAGGPYEQYF.

The CDR3 nucleotides are TGCAGCGTTGGGAGGACAGGGAGCTACGAGCAGTACTTC. Translated: CSVGRTGSYEQYF. The rearrangement joins TRBV29-1 to TRBJ2-7; TRBD1 aligns across 8 bases. Trimming cost V 4 bases and J 3 bases; bases outside gene matches: 5. This CDR3 has 13 residues. The germline V gene has CDR1 SQVTM and CDR2 ANQGSEA.

V is TRBV19 and J is TRBJ2-1; 12 bases align to TRBD2. CDR3 length: 13 amino acids. Per the germline V gene, CDR1 is LNHDA and CDR2 is SQIVND (reference sequence). The junction had 2 bases not matched to a gene; V was cut back by 6 bases and J by 8 bases. CDR3 coding DNA: TGTGCCAGTAGCCGGACTAGCGGGGATGAGCAGTTCTTC. As protein: CASSRTSGDEQFF.

The chain carries TRBV11-2 and TRBJ2-1; D ambiguous. The CDR3 length is 15 residues. From germline, CDR1 is SGHAT and CDR2 FQNNGV. V was clipped by 4 bases and J by 2 bases, with 12 bases between them. This chain's CDR3 is CASSSDPDPYNEQFF. CDR3 nucleotides: TGTGCCAGCAGCTCCGACCCGGATCCCTACAATGAGCAGTTCTTC.

The chain is built from TRBV27 and TRBJ2-1; 9 positions agree with TRBD2. Losses at the gene ends were 4 bases for V and 4 bases for J; bases not matched to a gene: 11. The V gene's germline CDR1 is MNHEY and CDR2 SMNVEV (reference sequence). The CDR3 is 17 residues long. The CDR3 sequence is CASSSNRGSGRYNEQFF. DNA for the CDR3: TGTGCCAGCAGTTCCAATCGGGGTAGCGGGAGATACAATGAGCAGTTCTTC.

As to this clone: The sample carries other DNA sequences with the same CDR3. The rearrangement uses TRBV27 and TRBJ2-7, with D maybe TRBD2 (6 bases). Germline lookup yields CDR1 MNHEY and CDR2 SMNVEV (reference sequence). This CDR3 is built from 12 residues. Trimming pared 0 bases from V and 6 bases from J, leaving 6 bases between. DNA of the CDR3: TGTGCCAGCAGTTTATCGGGGGGCGAGCAGTACTTC. It yields the protein CASSLSGGEQYF.

Concerning this clone itself: Other nucleotide sequences from this sample produce the same CDR3. The rearrangement uses TRBV28 and TRBJ1-3; the D gene is possibly TRBD1 (6 bases). V was cut by 5 bases and J by 0 bases, with 8 bases left in between. The length of the CDR3 is 14 residues. CDR1 and CDR2 from the germline V gene are MDHEN and SYDVKM. This chain's CDR3 is CASSTGSSGNTIYF. The CDR3 region has the DNA TGTGCCAGCAGTACAGGGAGCTCTGGAAACACCATATATTTT.

This clone was seen only a few times. The sample has other DNA sequences that encode this CDR3 too. In nucleotides, the CDR3 is TGTGCCAGCAGTCAGGGGAGCTCCTACGAGCAGTACTTC. It specifies CASSQGSSYEQYF. V is TRBV27 and J is TRBJ2-7, with D possibly TRBD1 on 6 matching bases. Trimming left V 5 bases short and J 0 bases short, with 8 bases between. Germline CDR1 reads MNHEY; CDR2 reads SMNVEV (reference sequence). The CDR3 loop spans 13 amino acids.